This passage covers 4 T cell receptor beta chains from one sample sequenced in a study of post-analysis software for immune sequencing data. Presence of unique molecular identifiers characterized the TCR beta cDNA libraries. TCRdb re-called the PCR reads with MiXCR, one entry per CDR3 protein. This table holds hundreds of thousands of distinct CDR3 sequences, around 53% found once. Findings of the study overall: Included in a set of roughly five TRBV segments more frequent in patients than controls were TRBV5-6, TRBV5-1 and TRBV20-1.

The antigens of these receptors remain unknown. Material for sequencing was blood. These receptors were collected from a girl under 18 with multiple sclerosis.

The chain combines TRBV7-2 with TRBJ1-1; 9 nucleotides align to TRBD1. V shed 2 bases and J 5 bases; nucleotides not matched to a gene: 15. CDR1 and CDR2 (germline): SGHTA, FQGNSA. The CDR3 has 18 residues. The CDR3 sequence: CASSLPPGQGRGWTEAFF. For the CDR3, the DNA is TGTGCCAGCAGCTTACCCCCGGGACAGGGAAGGGGTTGGACTGAAGCTTTCTTT.

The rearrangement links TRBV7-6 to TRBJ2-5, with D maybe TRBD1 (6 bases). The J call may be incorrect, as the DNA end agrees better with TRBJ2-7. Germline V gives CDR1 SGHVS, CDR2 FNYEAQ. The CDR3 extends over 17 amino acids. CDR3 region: CASSLGAASGVGGEQYF. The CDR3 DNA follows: TGTGCCAGCAGCTTAGGCGCGGCTTCAGGGGTTGGAGGCGAGCAGTACTTC.

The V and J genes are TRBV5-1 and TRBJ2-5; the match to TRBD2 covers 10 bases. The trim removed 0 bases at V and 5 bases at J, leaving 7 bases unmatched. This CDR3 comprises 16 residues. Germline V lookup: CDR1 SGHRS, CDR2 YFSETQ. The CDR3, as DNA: TGCGCCAGCAGCTTGGGGTTAGGACTAGCGGACGAGACCCAGTACTTC. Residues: CASSLGLGLADETQYF.

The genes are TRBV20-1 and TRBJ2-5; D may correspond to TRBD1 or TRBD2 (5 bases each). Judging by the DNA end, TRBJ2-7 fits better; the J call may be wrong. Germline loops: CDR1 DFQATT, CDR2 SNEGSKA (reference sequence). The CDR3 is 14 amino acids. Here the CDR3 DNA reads TGCAGTGCGACCGGGGCTAAAGGCACCTACGAGCAGTACTTC. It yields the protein CSATGAKGTYEQYF.